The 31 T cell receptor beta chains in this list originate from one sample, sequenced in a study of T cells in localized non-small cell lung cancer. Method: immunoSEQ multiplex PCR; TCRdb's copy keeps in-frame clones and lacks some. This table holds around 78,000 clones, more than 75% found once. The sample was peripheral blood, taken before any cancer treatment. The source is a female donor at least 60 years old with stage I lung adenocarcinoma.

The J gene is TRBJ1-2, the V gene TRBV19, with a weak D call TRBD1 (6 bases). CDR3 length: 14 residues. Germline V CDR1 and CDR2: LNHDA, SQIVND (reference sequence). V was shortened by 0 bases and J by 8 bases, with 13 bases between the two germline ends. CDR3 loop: CASSIDGHRAGYTF. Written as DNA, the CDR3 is TGTGCCAGTAGTATAGATGGTCACAGGGCGGGCTACACCTTC. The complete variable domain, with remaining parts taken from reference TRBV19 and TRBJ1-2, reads DGGITQSPKYLFRKEGQNVTLSCEQNLNHDAMYWYRQDPGQGLRLIYYSQIVNDFQKGDIAEGYSVSREKKESFPLTVTSAQKNPTAFYLCASSIDGHRAGYTFGSGTRLTVV.

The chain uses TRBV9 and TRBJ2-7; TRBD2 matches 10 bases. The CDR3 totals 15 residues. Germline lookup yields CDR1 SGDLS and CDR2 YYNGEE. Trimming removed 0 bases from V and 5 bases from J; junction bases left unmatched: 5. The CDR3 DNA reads TGTGCCAGCAGCGTAGGGGCTAGCGGGAGTCACGAGCAGTACTTC. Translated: CASSVGASGSHEQYF.

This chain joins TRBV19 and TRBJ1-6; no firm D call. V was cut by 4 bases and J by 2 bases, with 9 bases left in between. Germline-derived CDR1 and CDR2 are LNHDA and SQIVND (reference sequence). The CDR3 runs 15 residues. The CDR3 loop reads CASSTSGAYNSPLHF. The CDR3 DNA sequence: TGTGCCAGTAGTACATCAGGAGCCTATAATTCACCCCTCCACTTT.

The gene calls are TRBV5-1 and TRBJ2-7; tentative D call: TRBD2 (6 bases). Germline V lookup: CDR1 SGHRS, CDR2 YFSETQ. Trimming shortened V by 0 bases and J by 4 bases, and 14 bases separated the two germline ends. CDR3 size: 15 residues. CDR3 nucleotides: TGCGCCAGCAGCTTGGCCTCGGCTAGCGCGTACGAGCAGTACTTC. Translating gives CASSLASASAYEQYF.

CDR3 DNA: TGTGCTAGTGGTTTGGTGCCCACCGGGACAGGAAGTCCCAAGGTGCAGTACTTC. It encodes CASGLVPTGTGSPKVQYF. This chain joins TRBV12-5 and TRBJ2-7; 8 bases align to TRBD1. V dropped 0 bases and J dropped 9; count of bases not matched to a gene: 19. Germline-derived CDR1 and CDR2 are LGHNT and FRNRAP. This CDR3 contains 18 residues.

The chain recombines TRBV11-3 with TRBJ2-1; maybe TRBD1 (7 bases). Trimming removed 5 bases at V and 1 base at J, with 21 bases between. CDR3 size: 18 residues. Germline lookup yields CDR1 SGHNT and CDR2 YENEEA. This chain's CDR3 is CASSPSWEAGGSYNEQFF. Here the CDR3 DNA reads TGTGCCAGCAGCCCTAGTTGGGAGGCAGGGGGTTCCTACAATGAGCAGTTCTTC.

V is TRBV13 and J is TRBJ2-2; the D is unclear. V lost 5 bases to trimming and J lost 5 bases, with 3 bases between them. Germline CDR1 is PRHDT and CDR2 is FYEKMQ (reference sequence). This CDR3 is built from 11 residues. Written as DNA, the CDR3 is TGTGCCAGCAGCCAAACCGGGGAGCTGTTTTTT. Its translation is CASSQTGELFF.

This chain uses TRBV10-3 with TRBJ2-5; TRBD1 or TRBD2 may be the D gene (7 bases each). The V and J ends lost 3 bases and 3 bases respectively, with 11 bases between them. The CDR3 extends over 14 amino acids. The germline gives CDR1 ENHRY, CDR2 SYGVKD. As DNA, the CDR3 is TGTGCCATCAGTGATCAGGGGGGGGAAGAGACCCAGTACTTC. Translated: CAISDQGGEETQYF.

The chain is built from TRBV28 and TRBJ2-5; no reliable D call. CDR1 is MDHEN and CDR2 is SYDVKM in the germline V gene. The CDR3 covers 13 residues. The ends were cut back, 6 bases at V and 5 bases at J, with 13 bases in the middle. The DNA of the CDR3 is TGTGCCAGCAGCTCATCGTTCGGGGAGACCCAGTACTTC. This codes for CASSSSFGETQYF.

The DNA of the CDR3 is TGTGCCAGCAGCCGCCTAATGGGGGGGGCATCGAACACTGAAGCTTTCTTT. It encodes CASSRLMGGASNTEAFF. The chain links TRBV14 to TRBJ1-1, with a tentative D call TRBD1 (6 bases). Deletions cut 4 bases from V and 1 base from J, with 19 bases between. The CDR3 spans 17 residues. The germline CDR1 and CDR2 sequences are SGHDN and FVKESK.

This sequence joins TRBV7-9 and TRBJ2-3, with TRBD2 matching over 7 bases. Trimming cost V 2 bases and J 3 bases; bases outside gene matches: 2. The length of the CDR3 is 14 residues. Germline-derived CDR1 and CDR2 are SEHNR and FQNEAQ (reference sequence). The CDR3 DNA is TGTGCCAGCAGCTTATCTAGCGGAACAGATACGCAGTATTTT. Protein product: CASSLSSGTDTQYF.

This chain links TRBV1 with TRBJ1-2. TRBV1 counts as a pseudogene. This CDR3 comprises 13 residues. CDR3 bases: TGCACCAGCTCAAGGACGGGGGCGGGCGGCTACACCTTC. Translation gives CTSSRTGAGGYTF.

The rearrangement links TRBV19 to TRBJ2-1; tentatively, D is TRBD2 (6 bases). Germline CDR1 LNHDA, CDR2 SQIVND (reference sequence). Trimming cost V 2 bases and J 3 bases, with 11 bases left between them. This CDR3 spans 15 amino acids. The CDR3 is CASSIQAGLYNEQFF. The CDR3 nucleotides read TGTGCCAGTAGTATACAGGCGGGGCTCTACAATGAGCAGTTCTTC.

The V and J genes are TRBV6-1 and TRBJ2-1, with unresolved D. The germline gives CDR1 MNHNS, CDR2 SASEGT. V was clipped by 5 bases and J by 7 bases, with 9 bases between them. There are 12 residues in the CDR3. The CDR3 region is CASSYGRNEQFF. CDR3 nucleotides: TGTGCCAGCAGTTATGGGCGTAATGAGCAGTTCTTC.

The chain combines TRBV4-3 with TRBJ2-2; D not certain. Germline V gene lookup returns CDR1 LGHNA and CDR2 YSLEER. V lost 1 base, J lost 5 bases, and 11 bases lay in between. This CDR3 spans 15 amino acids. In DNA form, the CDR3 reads TGCGCCAGCAGCCAAGGTTCCCTCGTAACCGGGGAGCTGTTTTTT. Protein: CASSQGSLVTGELFF.

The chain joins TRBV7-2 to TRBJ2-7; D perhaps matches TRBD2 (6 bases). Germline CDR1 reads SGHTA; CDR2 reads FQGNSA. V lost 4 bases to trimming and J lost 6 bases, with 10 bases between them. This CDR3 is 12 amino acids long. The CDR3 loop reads CASSWTGGEQYF. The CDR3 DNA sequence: TGTGCCAGCAGCTGGACCGGGGGCGAGCAGTACTTC.

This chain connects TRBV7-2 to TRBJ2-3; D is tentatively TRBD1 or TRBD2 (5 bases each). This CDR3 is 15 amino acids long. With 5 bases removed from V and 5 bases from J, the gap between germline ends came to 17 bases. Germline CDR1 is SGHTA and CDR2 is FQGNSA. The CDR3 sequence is CASSLSGATIDTQYF. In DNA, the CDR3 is TGTGCCAGCAGCCTTTCCGGGGCCACGATAGATACGCAGTATTTT.

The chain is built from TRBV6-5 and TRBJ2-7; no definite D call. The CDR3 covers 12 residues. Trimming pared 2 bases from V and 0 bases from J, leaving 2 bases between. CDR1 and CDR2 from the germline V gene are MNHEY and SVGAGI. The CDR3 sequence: CASSYVSYEQYF. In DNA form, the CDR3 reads TGTGCCAGCAGTTACGTCTCCTACGAGCAGTACTTC.

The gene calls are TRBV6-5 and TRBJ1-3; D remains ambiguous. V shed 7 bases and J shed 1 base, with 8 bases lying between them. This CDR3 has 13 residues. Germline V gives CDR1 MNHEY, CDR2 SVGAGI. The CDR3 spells CASTLGSGNTIYF. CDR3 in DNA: TGTGCCAGCACCTTAGGTTCTGGAAACACCATATATTTT.

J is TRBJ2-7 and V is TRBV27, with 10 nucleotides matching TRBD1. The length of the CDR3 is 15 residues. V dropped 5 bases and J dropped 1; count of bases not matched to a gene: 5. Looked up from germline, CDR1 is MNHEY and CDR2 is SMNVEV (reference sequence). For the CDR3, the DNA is TGTGCCAGCAGTGGTAGGGGACAGGGGTCCTACGAGCAGTACTTC. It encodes CASSGRGQGSYEQYF.

CDR3: CASSSTGTGVHFYGYTF. CDR3 nucleotide sequence: TGTGCCAGCAGTTCAACCGGGACAGGGGTCCACTTCTATGGCTACACCTTC. This chain joins TRBV7-9 and TRBJ1-2; 10 bases align to TRBD1. The J segment lost 4 bases and the V segment lost 6 bases, leaving 14 bases of the junction unmatched. Germline loops: CDR1 SEHNR, CDR2 FQNEAQ (reference sequence). The length of the CDR3 is 17 residues.

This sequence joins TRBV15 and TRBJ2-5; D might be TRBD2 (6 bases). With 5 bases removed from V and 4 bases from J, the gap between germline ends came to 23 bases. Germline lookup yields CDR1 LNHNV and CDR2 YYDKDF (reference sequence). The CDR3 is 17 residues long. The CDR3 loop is CATSGSGTQVWRETQYF. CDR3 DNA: TGTGCCACCAGCGGATCCGGGACTCAGGTTTGGAGAGAGACCCAGTACTTC.

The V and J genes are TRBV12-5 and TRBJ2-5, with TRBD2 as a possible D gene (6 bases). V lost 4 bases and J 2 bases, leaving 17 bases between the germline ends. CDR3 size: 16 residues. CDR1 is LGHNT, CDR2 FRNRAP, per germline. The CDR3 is CASGSGRGSGQETQYF. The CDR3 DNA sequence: TGTGCTAGTGGTTCCGGGCGGGGATCGGGGCAAGAGACCCAGTACTTC.

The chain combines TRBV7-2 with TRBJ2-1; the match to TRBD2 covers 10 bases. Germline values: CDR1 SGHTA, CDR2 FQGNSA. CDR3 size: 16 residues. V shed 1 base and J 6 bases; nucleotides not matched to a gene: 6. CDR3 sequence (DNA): TGTGCCAGCAGCTTAGGAGGCCTAGCGGGGGCCAATGAGCAGTTCTTC. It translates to CASSLGGLAGANEQFF.

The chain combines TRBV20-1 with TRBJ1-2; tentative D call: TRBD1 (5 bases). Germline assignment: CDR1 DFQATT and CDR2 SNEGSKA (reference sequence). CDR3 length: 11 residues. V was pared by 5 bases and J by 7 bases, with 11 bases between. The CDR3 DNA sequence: TGCAGTGCTCCCCCAGGGCTTGGCTACACCTTC. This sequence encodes CSAPPGLGYTF.

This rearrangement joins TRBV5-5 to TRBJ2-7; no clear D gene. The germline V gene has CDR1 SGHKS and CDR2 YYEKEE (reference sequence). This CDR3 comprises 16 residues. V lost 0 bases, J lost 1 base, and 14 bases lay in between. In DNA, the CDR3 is TGTGCCAGCAGCTTGGTCGTCCGTGTCGGTTCCTACGAGCAGTACTTC. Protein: CASSLVVRVGSYEQYF.

CDR3 region: CSAERPPGKGEAFF. CDR3 DNA sequence: TGCAGCGCCGAGCGCCCCCCCGGGAAGGGGGAAGCTTTCTTT. This chain uses TRBV29-1 with TRBJ1-1; a possible D gene is TRBD1 (5 bases). V was clipped by 7 bases and J by 8 bases, with 23 bases between them. Germline V gives CDR1 SQVTM, CDR2 ANQGSEA. The CDR3 runs to 14 residues.

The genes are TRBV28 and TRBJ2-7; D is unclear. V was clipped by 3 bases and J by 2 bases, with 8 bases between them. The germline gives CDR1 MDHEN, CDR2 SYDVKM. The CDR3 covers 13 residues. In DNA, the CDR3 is TGTGCCAGCAGTTTTAGTCAGGCCTACGAGCAGTACTTC. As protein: CASSFSQAYEQYF.

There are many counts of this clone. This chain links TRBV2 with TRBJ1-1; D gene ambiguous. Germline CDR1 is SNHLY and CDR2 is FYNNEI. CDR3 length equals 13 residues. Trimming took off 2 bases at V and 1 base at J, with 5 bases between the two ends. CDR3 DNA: TGTGCCAGCAGTGAACCCGGGAACACTGAAGCTTTCTTT. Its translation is CASSEPGNTEAFF.

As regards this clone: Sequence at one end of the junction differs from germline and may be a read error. CDR3 nucleotides: TGTGCCAGCAGTGAATTTGGGGATTGGGGATTT. It yields the protein CASSEFGDWGF. The chain employs TRBV25-1 and TRBJ2-3; D unclear. The CDR3 contains 11 residues. Germline assignment: CDR1 MGHDK and CDR2 SYGVNS.

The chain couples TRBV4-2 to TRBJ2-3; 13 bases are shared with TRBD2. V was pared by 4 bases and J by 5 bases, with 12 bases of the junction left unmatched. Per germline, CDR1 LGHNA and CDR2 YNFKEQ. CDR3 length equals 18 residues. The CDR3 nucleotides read TGTGCCAGCAGCCCCTGGACTAGCGGGAGTATAGAGAAAGATACGCAGTATTTT. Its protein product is CASSPWTSGSIEKDTQYF.